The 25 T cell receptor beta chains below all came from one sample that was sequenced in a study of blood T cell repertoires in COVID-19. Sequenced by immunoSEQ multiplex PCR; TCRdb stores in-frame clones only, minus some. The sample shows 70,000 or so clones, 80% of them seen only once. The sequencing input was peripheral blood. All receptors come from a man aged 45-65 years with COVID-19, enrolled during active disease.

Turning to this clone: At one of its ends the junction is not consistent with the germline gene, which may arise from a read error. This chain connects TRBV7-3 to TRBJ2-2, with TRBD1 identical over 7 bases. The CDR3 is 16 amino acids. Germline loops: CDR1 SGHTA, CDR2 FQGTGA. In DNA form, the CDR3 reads TGTGCCAGCAGGTTAACCCCAACAGGGGTCACCGGGGAGCTGTTTTTT. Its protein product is CASRLTPTGVTGELFF.

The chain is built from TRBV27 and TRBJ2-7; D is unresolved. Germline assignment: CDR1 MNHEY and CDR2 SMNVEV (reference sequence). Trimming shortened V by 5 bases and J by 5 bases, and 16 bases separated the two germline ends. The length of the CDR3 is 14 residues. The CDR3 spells CASSTPSLRDEQYF. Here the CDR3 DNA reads TGTGCCAGCAGTACCCCTAGTCTTCGGGACGAGCAGTACTTC.

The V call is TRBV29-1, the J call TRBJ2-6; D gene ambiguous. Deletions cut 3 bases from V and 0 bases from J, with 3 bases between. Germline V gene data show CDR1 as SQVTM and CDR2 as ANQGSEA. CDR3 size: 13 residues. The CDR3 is CSVDLSGANVLTF. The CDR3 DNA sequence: TGCAGCGTTGACCTCTCTGGGGCCAACGTCCTGACTTTC.

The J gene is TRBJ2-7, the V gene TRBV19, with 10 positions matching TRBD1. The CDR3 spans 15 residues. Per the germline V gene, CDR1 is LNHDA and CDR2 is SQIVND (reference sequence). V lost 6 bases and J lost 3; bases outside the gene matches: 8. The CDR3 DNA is TGTGCCAGTAGCTCCTCGGACAGGGGGGTCTACGAGCAGTACTTC. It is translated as CASSSSDRGVYEQYF.

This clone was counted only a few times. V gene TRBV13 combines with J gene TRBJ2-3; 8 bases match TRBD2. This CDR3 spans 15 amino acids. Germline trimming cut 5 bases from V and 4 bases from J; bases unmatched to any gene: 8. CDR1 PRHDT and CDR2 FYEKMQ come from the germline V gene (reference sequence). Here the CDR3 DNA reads TGTGCCAGCAGCCCAATTGGACTAGCCTCAGATACGCAGTATTTT. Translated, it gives CASSPIGLASDTQYF.

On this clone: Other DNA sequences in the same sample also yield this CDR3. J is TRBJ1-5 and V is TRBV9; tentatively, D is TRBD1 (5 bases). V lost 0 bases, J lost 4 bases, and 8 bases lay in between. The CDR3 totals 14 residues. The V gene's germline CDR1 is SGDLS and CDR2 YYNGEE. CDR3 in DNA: TGTGCCAGCAGCGTAGGCGGGGGAAATCAGCCCCAGCATTTT. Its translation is CASSVGGGNQPQHF.

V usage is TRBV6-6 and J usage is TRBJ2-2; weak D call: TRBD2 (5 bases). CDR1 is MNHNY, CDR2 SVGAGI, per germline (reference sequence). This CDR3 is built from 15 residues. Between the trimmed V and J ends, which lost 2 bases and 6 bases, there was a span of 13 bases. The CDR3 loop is CASSYRWRAAGELFF. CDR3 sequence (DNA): TGTGCCAGCAGTTACAGGTGGCGGGCGGCCGGGGAGCTGTTTTTT.

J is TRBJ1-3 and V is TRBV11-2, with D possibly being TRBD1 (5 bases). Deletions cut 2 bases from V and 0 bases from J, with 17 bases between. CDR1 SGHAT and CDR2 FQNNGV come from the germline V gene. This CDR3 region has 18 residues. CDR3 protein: CASSLRFWGPSSGNTIYF. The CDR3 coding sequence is TGTGCCAGCAGCTTAAGGTTCTGGGGCCCGAGCTCTGGAAACACCATATATTTT.

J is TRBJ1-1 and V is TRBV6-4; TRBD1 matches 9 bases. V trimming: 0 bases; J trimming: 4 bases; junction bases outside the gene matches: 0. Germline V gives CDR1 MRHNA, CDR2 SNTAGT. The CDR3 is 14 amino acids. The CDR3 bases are TGTGCCAGCAGTGACTCGGACAGGGGCACTGAAGCTTTCTTT. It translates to CASSDSDRGTEAFF.

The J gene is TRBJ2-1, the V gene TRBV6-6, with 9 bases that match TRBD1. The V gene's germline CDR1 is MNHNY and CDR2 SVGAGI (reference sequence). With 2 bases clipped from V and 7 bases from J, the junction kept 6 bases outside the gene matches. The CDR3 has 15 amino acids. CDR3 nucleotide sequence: TGTGCCAGCAGTTACGGGACAGGGATGGGGAATGAGCAGTTCTTC. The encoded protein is CASSYGTGMGNEQFF.

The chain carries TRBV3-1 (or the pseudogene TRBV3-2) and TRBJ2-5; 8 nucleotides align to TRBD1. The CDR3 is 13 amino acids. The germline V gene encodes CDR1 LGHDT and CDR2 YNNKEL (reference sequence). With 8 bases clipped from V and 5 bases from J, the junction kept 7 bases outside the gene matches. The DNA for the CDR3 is TGTGCCAGCCGGTACAGGGGGGAGGAGACCCAGTACTTC. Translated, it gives CASRYRGEETQYF.

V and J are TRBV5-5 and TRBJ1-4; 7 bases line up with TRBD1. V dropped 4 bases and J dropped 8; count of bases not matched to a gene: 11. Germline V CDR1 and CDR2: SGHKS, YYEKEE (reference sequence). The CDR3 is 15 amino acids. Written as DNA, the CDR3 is TGTGCCAGCAGCATTCCGGGACAGAAGAACGAAAAACTGTTTTTT. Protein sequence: CASSIPGQKNEKLFF.

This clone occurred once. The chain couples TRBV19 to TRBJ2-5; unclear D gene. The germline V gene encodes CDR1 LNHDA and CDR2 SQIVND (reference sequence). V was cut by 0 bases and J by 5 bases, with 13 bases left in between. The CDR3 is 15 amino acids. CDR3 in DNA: TGTGCCAGTAGTATAGATCTGCGGAGCCCGGAGACCCAGTACTTC. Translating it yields CASSIDLRSPETQYF.

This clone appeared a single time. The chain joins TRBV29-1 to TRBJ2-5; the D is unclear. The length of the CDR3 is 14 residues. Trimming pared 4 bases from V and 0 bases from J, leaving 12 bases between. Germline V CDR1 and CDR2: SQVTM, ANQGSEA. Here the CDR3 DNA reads TGCAGCGTTGCCTCAGCGTCCTACCAAGAGACCCAGTACTTC. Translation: CSVASASYQETQYF. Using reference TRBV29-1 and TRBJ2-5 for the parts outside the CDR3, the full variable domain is SAVISQKPSRDICQRGTSLTIQCQVDSQVTMMFWYRQQPGQSLTLIATANQGSEATYESGFVIDKFPISRPNLTFSTLTVSNMSPEDSSIYLCSVASASYQETQYFGPGTRLLVL.

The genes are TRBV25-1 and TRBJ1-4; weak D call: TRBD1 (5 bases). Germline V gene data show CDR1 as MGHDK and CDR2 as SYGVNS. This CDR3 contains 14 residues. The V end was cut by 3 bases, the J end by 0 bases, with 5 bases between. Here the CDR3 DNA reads TGTGCCAGCAGTGACAGGGCAACTAATGAAAAACTGTTTTTT. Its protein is CASSDRATNEKLFF.

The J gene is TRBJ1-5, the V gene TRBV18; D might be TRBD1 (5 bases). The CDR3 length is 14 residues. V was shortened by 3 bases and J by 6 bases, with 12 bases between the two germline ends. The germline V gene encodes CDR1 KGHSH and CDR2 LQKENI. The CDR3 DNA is TGTGCCAGCTCACCTCAGGGTGATATTCAGCCCCAGCATTTT. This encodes CASSPQGDIQPQHF.

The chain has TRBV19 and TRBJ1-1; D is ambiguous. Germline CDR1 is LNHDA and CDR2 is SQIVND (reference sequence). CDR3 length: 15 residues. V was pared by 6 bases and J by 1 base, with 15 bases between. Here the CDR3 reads CASRGTAEWNTEAFF. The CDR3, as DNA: TGTGCCAGTAGAGGAACAGCAGAGTGGAACACTGAAGCTTTCTTT.

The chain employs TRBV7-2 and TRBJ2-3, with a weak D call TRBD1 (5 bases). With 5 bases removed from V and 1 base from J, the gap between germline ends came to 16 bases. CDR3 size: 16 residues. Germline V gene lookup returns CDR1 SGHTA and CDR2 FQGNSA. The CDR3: CASSPRVPRGTDTQYF. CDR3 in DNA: TGTGCCAGCAGCCCCCGAGTCCCCAGGGGCACAGATACGCAGTATTTT.

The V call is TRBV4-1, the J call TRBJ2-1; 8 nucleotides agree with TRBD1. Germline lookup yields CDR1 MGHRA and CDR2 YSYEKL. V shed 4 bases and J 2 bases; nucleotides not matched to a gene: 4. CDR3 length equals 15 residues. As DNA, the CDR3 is TGCGCCAGCAGCCCCGGACAGGGTGCCTACAATGAGCAGTTCTTC. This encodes CASSPGQGAYNEQFF.

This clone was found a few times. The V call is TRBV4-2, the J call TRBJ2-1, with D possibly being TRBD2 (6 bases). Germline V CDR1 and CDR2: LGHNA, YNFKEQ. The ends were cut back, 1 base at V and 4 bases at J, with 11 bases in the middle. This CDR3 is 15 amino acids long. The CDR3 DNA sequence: TGTGCCAGCAGCCAAGGTAGCGGAGGTTACAATGAGCAGTTCTTC. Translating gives CASSQGSGGYNEQFF.

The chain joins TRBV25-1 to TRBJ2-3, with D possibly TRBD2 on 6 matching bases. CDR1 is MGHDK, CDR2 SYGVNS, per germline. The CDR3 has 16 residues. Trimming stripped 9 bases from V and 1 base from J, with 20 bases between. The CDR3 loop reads CASRPGTQRGTDTQYF. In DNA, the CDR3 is TGTGCCAGTCGTCCCGGGACTCAAAGGGGCACAGATACGCAGTATTTT.

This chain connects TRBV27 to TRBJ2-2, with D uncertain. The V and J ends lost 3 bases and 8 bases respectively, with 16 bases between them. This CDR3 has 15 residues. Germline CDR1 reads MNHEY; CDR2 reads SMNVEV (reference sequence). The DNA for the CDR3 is TGTGCCAGCAGTTTGAAGCCCGAGGCACTTGGGGAGCTGTTTTTT. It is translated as CASSLKPEALGELFF.

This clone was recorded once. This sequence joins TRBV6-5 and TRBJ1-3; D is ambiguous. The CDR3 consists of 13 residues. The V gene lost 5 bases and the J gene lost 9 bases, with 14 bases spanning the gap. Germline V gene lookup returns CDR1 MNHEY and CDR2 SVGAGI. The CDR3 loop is CASSPRYTGTIYF. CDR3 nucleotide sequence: TGTGCCAGCAGTCCCAGATACACGGGCACCATATATTTT.

CDR3 coding DNA: TGTGCCAGCAGTTCCCTAACCGGGACACCTTATTACAATGAGCAGTTCTTC. Its translation is CASSSLTGTPYYNEQFF. The gene calls are TRBV28 and TRBJ2-1; D is possibly TRBD1 (6 bases). Trimming took off 4 bases at V and 4 bases at J, with 20 bases between the two ends. CDR1 is MDHEN, CDR2 SYDVKM, per germline. The CDR3 has 17 amino acids.

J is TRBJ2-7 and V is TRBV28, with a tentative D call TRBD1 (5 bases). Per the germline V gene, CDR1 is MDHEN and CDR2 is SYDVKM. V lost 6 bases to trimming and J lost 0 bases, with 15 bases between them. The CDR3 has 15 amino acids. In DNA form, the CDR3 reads TGTGCCAGCAGCCTTGACAGCTTTAGCTCCTACGAGCAGTACTTC. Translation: CASSLDSFSSYEQYF.